The next 20 T cell receptor beta chains were all read from a single sample in a study of T cells in localized non-small cell lung cancer. The protocol was immunoSEQ multiplex PCR, while the TCRdb copy is restricted to in-frame clones and leaves out a portion. The sample holds 70,000 to 75,000 clones, 70% to 85% seen once. This material consisted of peripheral blood, taken before any cancer treatment. Every receptor here comes from a female donor aged 60 or older with stage I lung adenocarcinoma.

As concerns this clone: The germline gene is not matched at one end of the junction; a read error may be the cause. The sample carries other DNA sequences with the same CDR3. The V and J genes are TRBV6-5 and TRBJ1-2; weak D call: TRBD1 (5 bases). Germline CDR1 MNHEY, CDR2 SVGAGI. This CDR3 comprises 14 residues. The CDR3 nucleotides are TGCGCCAGCAGGAGCACGGGGGAGTCCTATGGCTACACCTTC. This codes for CASRSTGESYGYTF.

The CDR3 loop reads CASSPRGGDTEAFF. In DNA, the CDR3 is TGTGCCAGCTCACCAAGGGGGGGGGACACTGAAGCTTTCTTT. The rearrangement joins TRBV18 to TRBJ1-1; perhaps TRBD1 as D (6 bases). CDR3 length: 14 amino acids. Between the trimmed V and J ends, which lost 2 bases and 3 bases, there was a span of 10 bases. The germline V gene encodes CDR1 KGHSH and CDR2 LQKENI.

The chain couples TRBV6-5 to TRBJ2-7, with 7 bases lining up with TRBD2. The CDR3 extends over 14 amino acids. J gave up 0 bases and V 5 bases, and 4 bases lay outside the gene matches. Germline V CDR1 and CDR2: MNHEY, SVGAGI. The CDR3 DNA reads as TGTGCCAGCAGTCGACTAGCCTACTCCTACGAGCAGTACTTC. It translates to CASSRLAYSYEQYF.

This rearrangement joins TRBV2 to TRBJ2-7, with D tentatively TRBD1 (5 bases). This CDR3 region has 13 residues. The germline CDR1 and CDR2 sequences are SNHLY and FYNNEI. Trimming removed 5 bases from V and 3 bases from J, with 11 bases in between. In nucleotides, the CDR3 is TGTGCCAGCAGTCTAGGGGTAGGCTACGAGCAGTACTTC. Protein product: CASSLGVGYEQYF.

The chain recombines TRBV7-9 with TRBJ1-2; D remains ambiguous. V was shortened by 0 bases and J by 5 bases, with 4 bases between the two germline ends. The length of the CDR3 is 12 residues. Per the germline V gene, CDR1 is SEHNR and CDR2 is FQNEAQ (reference sequence). CDR3 sequence: CASSLAAYGYTF. DNA of the CDR3: TGTGCCAGCAGCTTAGCGGCGTATGGCTACACCTTC.

J is TRBJ1-1 and V is TRBV5-4; D not certain. Germline V gene sequence: CDR1 SGHNT, CDR2 YYREEE (reference sequence). There are 14 residues in the CDR3. V was clipped by 5 bases and J by 2 bases, with 13 bases between them. The CDR3 coding sequence is TGTGCCAGCAGTATAGGAAGCCATAACACTGAAGCTTTCTTT. It translates to CASSIGSHNTEAFF.

This sequence joins TRBV7-4 and TRBJ1-6, with TRBD1 identical over 10 bases. Germline loops: CDR1 SGHVT, CDR2 SQSDAQ. There are 17 residues in the CDR3. With V trimmed by 1 base and J by 4 bases, 4 bases remained unmatched. The CDR3 spells CASSLDRDRGYNSPLHF. The CDR3 DNA reads TGTGCCAGCAGCTTAGACCGGGACAGGGGATATAATTCACCCCTCCACTTT.

With respect to this clone: Because the CDR3's place on the DNA is in doubt, the DNA is left out and the CDR3 is given as listed by TCRdb. This rearrangement joins TRBV10-3 to TRBJ1-5. A total of 15 residues make up the CDR3, ends included. The germline gives CDR1 ENHRY, CDR2 SYGVKD. This CDR3 is CAISHVGPGNQPQHF.

This clone is a singleton in its sample. This sequence joins TRBV10-3 and TRBJ1-6, with 8 bases fitting TRBD1. CDR1 and CDR2 from the germline V gene are ENHRY and SYGVKD. J lost 7 bases, V lost 10 bases, and 9 bases had no gene match. The CDR3 is 14 amino acids. This chain's CDR3 is CARHPRQGNSPLHF. CDR3 coding DNA: TGTGCCAGACACCCCAGACAGGGGAATTCACCCCTCCACTTT.

This clone occurred once. V and J are TRBV5-8 and TRBJ2-5, with 9 nucleotides matching TRBD2. Germline-derived CDR1 and CDR2 are SGHTS and YDEGEE. V dropped 4 bases and J dropped 4; count of bases not matched to a gene: 2. This CDR3 region has 13 residues. The CDR3 loop reads CASSASGTETQYF. The CDR3 bases are TGTGCCAGCAGCGCTAGCGGGACAGAGACCCAGTACTTC.

The chain links TRBV5-1 to TRBJ2-5; tentatively, D is TRBD1 (6 bases). Trimming cost V 4 bases and J 5 bases, with 18 bases left between them. The CDR3 runs 15 residues. Germline V gene sequence: CDR1 SGHRS, CDR2 YFSETQ. The CDR3 DNA follows: TGCGCCAGCAGCCAGGGACAAGGGGACGCTGAGACCCAGTACTTC. It is translated as CASSQGQGDAETQYF. Combining the CDR3 with reference TRBV5-1 and TRBJ2-5 gives the whole variable domain KAGVTQTPRYLIKTRGQQVTLSCSPISGHRSVSWYQQTPGQGLQFLFEYFSETQRNKGNFPGRFSGRQFSNSRSEMNVSTLELGDSALYLCASSQGQGDAETQYFGPGTRLLVL.

This chain uses TRBV6-5 with TRBJ2-5; no clear D. Germline CDR1 MNHEY, CDR2 SVGAGI. CDR3 size: 13 residues. V was shortened by 0 bases and J by 7 bases, with 9 bases between the two germline ends. CDR3 region: CASSYSLQVTQYF. For the CDR3, the DNA is TGTGCCAGCAGTTACTCGTTGCAGGTGACCCAGTACTTC.

This chain joins TRBV28 and TRBJ1-2, with no clear D. CDR3 length: 16 amino acids. The ends were cut back, 3 bases at V and 3 bases at J, with 17 bases in the middle. The germline CDR1 and CDR2 sequences are MDHEN and SYDVKM. CDR3 sequence reads: CASSFRSRIIHYGYTF. DNA for the CDR3: TGTGCCAGCAGTTTTAGGAGCCGGATAATACACTATGGCTACACCTTC.

This clone is a singleton in its sample. Relative to the germline gene, one junction end is altered; a read error may explain this. The CDR3 nucleotides are TGTGCCAGCAGTCACTCCCGGGGCCAAGAGACCCAGTACTTC. It specifies CASSHSRGQETQYF. This chain joins TRBV6-5 and TRBJ2-5; tentative D call: TRBD2 (5 bases). Germline CDR1 and CDR2: MNHEY and SVGAGI. The CDR3 sequence is 14 residues long.

The CDR3 region has the DNA TGCGCCAGCAGCTTGCGACAGGGGAACACTGAAGCTTTCTTT. Its translation is CASSLRQGNTEAFF. This chain uses TRBV5-1 with TRBJ1-1, with 7 bases matching TRBD1. The CDR3 extends over 14 amino acids. Germline V gene data show CDR1 as SGHRS and CDR2 as YFSETQ. Unmatched junction bases numbered 1, after V lost 1 base and J lost 1 base.

The chain has TRBV27 and TRBJ2-5; a possible D gene is TRBD1 (5 bases). The V and J ends lost 2 bases and 5 bases respectively, with 9 bases between them. Per germline, CDR1 MNHEY and CDR2 SMNVEV (reference sequence). This CDR3 region has 13 residues. The CDR3 nucleotides are TGTGCCAGCAGTTTAGAAGGGGCGGAGACCCAGTACTTC. This sequence encodes CASSLEGAETQYF.

This chain connects TRBV19 to TRBJ1-1; 9 bases fit TRBD1. Germline CDR1 is LNHDA and CDR2 is SQIVND (reference sequence). This CDR3 has 19 residues. V was pared by 4 bases and J by 0 bases, with 15 bases of the junction left unmatched. CDR3 sequence (DNA): TGTGCCAGTAGTAAAGGGCTCCCGGGACAGGGACTAATGAACACTGAAGCTTTCTTT. Translation: CASSKGLPGQGLMNTEAFF.

V gene TRBV18 combines with J gene TRBJ2-7, with D tentatively TRBD2 (5 bases). The germline CDR1 and CDR2 sequences are KGHSH and LQKENI. The V end was cut by 2 bases, the J end by 4 bases, with 9 bases between. This CDR3 is built from 13 residues. The CDR3 DNA reads as TGTGCCAGCTCACCAGCACAGCGGTACGAGCAGTACTTC. Protein: CASSPAQRYEQYF.

This CDR3 is CASSFVETGDTDTQYF. The CDR3 coding sequence is TGTGCCAGCAGTTTCGTCGAGACAGGAGACACAGATACGCAGTATTTT. The chain couples TRBV28 to TRBJ2-3; weak D call: TRBD1 (6 bases). V lost 3 bases and J lost 2, with 15 bases in between. Germline CDR1 MDHEN, CDR2 SYDVKM. The CDR3 is 16 residues long.

The chain couples TRBV27 to TRBJ2-2, with 14 bases identical to TRBD2. V lost 3 bases to trimming and J lost 5 bases; unmatched junction nucleotides: 5. Germline loops: CDR1 MNHEY, CDR2 SMNVEV (reference sequence). This CDR3 is built from 17 residues. CDR3 protein: CASSFGTSGGLTGELFF. CDR3 in DNA: TGTGCCAGCAGTTTCGGGACTAGCGGGGGTTTAACCGGGGAGCTGTTTTTT.